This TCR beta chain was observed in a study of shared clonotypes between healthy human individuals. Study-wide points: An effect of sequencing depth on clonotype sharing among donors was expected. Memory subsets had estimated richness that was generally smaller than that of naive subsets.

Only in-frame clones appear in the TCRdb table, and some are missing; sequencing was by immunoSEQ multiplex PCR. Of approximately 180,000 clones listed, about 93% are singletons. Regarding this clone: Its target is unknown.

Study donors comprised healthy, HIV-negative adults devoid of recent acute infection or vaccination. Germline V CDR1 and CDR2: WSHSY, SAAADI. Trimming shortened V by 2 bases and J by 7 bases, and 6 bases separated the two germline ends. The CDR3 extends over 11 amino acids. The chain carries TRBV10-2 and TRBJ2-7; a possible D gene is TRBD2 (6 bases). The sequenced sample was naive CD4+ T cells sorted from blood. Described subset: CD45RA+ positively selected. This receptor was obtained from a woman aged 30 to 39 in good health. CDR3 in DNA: TGCGCCAGCAGTGAGGCGGGAGAGCAGTACTTC. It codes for CASSEAGEQYF.